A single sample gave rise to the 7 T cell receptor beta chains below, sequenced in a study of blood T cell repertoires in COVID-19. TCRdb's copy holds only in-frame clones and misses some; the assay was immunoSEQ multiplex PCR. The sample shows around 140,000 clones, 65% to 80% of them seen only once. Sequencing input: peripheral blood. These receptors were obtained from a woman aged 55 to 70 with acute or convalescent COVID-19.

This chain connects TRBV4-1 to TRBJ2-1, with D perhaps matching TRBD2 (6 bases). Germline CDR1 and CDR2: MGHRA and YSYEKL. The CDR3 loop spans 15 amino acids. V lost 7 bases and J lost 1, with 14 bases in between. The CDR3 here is CASTTGLQSYNEQFF. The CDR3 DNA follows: TGCGCCAGCACTACGGGACTGCAATCCTACAATGAGCAGTTCTTC.

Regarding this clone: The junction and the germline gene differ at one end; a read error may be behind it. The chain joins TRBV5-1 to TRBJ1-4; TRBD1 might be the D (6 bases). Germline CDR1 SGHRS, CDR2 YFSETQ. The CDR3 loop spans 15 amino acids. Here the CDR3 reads CARSLRGGPLEKLFF. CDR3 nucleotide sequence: TGCGCCCGCAGCTTGCGGGGGGGGCCACTTGAAAAACTGTTTTTT. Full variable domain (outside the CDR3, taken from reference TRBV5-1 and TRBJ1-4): KAGVTQTPRYLIKTRGQQVTLSCSPISGHRSVSWYQQTPGQGLQFLFEYFSETQRNKGNFPGRFSGRQFSNSRSEMNVSTLELGDSALYLCARSLRGGPLEKLFFGSGTQLSVL.

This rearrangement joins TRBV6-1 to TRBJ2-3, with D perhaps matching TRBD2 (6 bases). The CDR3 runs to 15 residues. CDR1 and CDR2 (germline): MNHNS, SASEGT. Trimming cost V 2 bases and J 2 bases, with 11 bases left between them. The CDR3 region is CASSEQGGPTDTQYF. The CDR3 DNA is TGTGCCAGCAGTGAACAGGGAGGCCCCACAGATACGCAGTATTTT.

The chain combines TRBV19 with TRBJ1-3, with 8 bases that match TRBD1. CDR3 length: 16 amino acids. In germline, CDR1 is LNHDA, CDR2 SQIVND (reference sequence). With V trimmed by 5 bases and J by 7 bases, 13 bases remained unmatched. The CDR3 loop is CASSQPRDRRGNTIYF. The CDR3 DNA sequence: TGTGCCAGTAGTCAACCACGGGACAGGCGAGGGAACACCATATATTTT.

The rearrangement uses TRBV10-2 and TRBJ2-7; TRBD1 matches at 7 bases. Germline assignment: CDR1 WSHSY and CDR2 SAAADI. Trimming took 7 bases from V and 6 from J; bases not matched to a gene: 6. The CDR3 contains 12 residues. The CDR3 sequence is CASKGGPREQYF. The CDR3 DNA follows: TGCGCCAGCAAAGGGGGCCCCCGCGAGCAGTACTTC.

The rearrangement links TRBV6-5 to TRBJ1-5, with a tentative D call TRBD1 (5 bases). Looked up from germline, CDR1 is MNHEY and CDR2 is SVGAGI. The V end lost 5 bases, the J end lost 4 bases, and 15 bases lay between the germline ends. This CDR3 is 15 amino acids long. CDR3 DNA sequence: TGTGCCAGCAGTCCCGCGGGGGGATCGAATCAGCCCCAGCATTTT. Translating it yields CASSPAGGSNQPQHF.

The DNA of the CDR3 is TGTGCCACCAGTGCCGCCCTCGAGGATGAGCAGTTCTTC. It is translated as CATSAALEDEQFF. The J gene is TRBJ2-1, the V gene TRBV24-1; D is ambiguous. Germline V lookup: CDR1 KGHDR, CDR2 SFDVKD. V gave up 5 bases and J gave up 8 bases, with 12 bases separating them. This CDR3 spans 13 amino acids.